The sequence of this TCR beta chain was determined in a study of T cell clones after liver transplantation. On the study more broadly: TCRbeta sequencing after a pre-transplant mixed lymphocyte reaction identified graft-donor-reactive clones, later tracked in post-transplant blood. Pre-transplant mixed lymphocyte reactions yielded third-party-reactive TCRbeta sequences as comparators for graft-donor-reactive sequences. Apart from a few HCV-positive recipients, transplants were for non-autoimmune, non-viral reasons. Without induction therapy, subjects received standard immunosuppression until 12-24 months post-transplant.

The V segment lost 6 bases and the J segment 5 bases; nucleotides outside the gene matches: 10. The CDR3 spans 15 residues. In germline, CDR1 is KGHSH, CDR2 LQKENI. This clone has more than one count but fewer than ten. Method: immunoSEQ multiplex PCR; TCRdb's copy keeps in-frame clones and lacks some. The data show around 77,000 clones, with approximately 80% seen just once and approximately 0.8% held by the top ten. This TCR was recovered from a human patient who received a liver transplant. Some T cells may have originated in the graft donor. The V and J genes are TRBV18 and TRBJ1-1, with 9 bases that match TRBD1. Sequencing used CD4+ T cells from blood, obtained 12 months after liver transplant. The chain's CDR3 is CASSQAGQGFTEAFF. DNA for the CDR3: TGTGCCAGCTCGCAGGCGGGACAGGGTTTTACTGAAGCTTTCTTT.